This is a list of T cell receptor beta chains from one sample in a study of CD8 T cells in ankylosing spondylitis. TCRdb passed the 5' RACE reads through MiXCR, listing each CDR3 protein once. The sample includes roughly 230,000 distinct CDR3 sequences, around 8% of them seen just once. Sequenced: blood, either unsorted or a sorted T cell fraction (not recorded which). The origin of the receptors is a female donor with ankylosing spondylitis or in good health (not recorded which). CDR3s include the opening cysteine and the closing phenylalanine or tryptophan. A D gene is named only where the DNA matches it firmly. Not every row has a clone size; where given, it reads once, few, many or a size class.

clone size	J gene	V gene	D gene	CDR3 DNA	CDR3 protein
many	TRBJ2-3	TRBV7-7	-	TGTGCTAGCAGCTTAGCTGGGGGCGGCGGTACAGATACGCAGTATTTT	CASSLAGGGGTDTQYF
many	TRBJ2-6	TRBV4-3	-	TGCGCCAGCAGCCAAGACCCTCGGCAGATCGGCGTCCTGACTTTC	CASSQDPRQIGVLTF
many	TRBJ1-5	TRBV12-3/TRBV12-4	-	TGTGCCAGCAGTTTGGGGGAGATACAGCCCCAGCATTTT	CASSLGEIQPQHF
many	TRBJ2-4	TRBV7-9	-	TGTGCCAGCAGCTTAGGCGAGTTGAACATTCAGTACTTC	CASSLGELNIQYF
many	TRBJ1-5	TRBV29-1	-	TGCAGCGTTGTTGTCAACAATCAGCCCCAGCATTTT	CSVVVNNQPQHF
-	TRBJ2-2	TRBV7-2	TRBD2	TGTGCCAGCAGCTTCCGGGGGGGCCCTGGGGGCGGGGAGCTGTTTTTT	CASSFRGGPGGGELFF
many	TRBJ1-4	TRBV10-3	-	TGTGCCATCAGGGATACAGCGGAAAATGAAAAACTGTTTTTT	CAIRDTAENEKLFF
many	TRBJ1-5	TRBV19	-	TGTGCCAGTAGTATAGACTCTAGGGGGAATCAGCCCCAGCATTTT	CASSIDSRGNQPQHF
many	TRBJ2-3	TRBV6-2/TRBV6-3	TRBD1	TGTGCCAGCGGGGACAGGGGCCTCACAGATACGCAGTATTTT	CASGDRGLTDTQYF
many	TRBJ2-1	TRBV12-3/TRBV12-4	-	TGTGCCAGCAGTCCCACGGACCCCAATGAGCAGTTCTTC	CASSPTDPNEQFF
few	TRBJ2-7	TRBV2	-	TGTGCCAGCAAGAGTCAACCACTTGGTTCCTACGAGCAGTACTTC	CASKSQPLGSYEQYF
many	TRBJ2-6	TRBV19	-	TGTGCCTCCTCTTCCGCTTCTGGGGCCAACGTCCTGACTTTC	CASSSASGANVLTF
many	TRBJ2-1	TRBV5-5	TRBD1	TGTGCCAGCAGCGGTGGACAGGGGGGACATGAGCAGTTCTTC	CASSGGQGGHEQFF
many	TRBJ1-5	TRBV5-6	TRBD1	TGTGCCAGCAGCTTGACAGGGGGCTATAATCAGCCCCAGCATTTT	CASSLTGGYNQPQHF
many	TRBJ2-3	TRBV10-1	TRBD2	TGCGCCAGCAGTGAAGGGACTAGCTTGACAGATACGCAGTATTTT	CASSEGTSLTDTQYF
many	TRBJ1-6	TRBV9	-	TGTGCCAGCAGCGTAGAGTACCGGTATTCACCCCTCCACTTT	CASSVEYRYSPLHF
-	TRBJ2-5	TRBV7-9	TRBD1	TGTGCCAGCAGCCTCGGGACAGCCCTAGAGACCCAGTACTTC	CASSLGTALETQYF
few	TRBJ1-5	TRBV2	-	TGTGCCAGCAGTGAGGACAGAAGCAATCAGCCCCAGCATTTT	CASSEDRSNQPQHF
many	TRBJ2-5	TRBV5-1	-	TGCGCCAGCAGCTTGGGAATGGTGGAGACCCAGTACTTC	CASSLGMVETQYF
-	TRBJ2-2	TRBV6-1	TRBD2	TGTGCCAGCAGCCCCGGGACTAGCGGGAGTCGGCGCACCGGGGAGCTGTTTTTT	CASSPGTSGSRRTGELFF
many	TRBJ2-3	TRBV19	TRBD2	TGTGCCAGTAGTACCCGACTAGCAGGAGGTGTAGATACGCAGTATTTT	CASSTRLAGGVDTQYF
many	TRBJ2-5	TRBV3-1	TRBD1	TGTGCCAGCAGTCGCGCGAGACAGGGGTTGATAGAGACCCAGTACTTC	CASSRARQGLIETQYF
many	TRBJ2-2	TRBV7-9	TRBD1	TGTGCCAGCAGCCCTACAGGGGTTCACGGGGAGCTGTTTTTT	CASSPTGVHGELFF
-	TRBJ2-7	TRBV18	-	TGTGCCAGCTCACCAGCGGGACCTTCCTACGAGCAGTACTTC	CASSPAGPSYEQYF
many	TRBJ1-1	TRBV5-1	-	TGCGCCAGCAGCCCCCGGGCCTTTATGTATGAAGCTTTCTTT	CASSPRAFMYEAFF